The clone carrying this TCR beta chain was picked up many times. The entry originates in a study of blood T cell repertoires in COVID-19. On the study more broadly: Sites across the United States, Italy and Spain contributed samples from acute and convalescent COVID-19. Nucleic acid was either cDNA or gDNA, and it came from T cells, B-cell-depleted T cells, or PBMCs.

The method was immunoSEQ multiplex PCR; TCRdb's version includes in-frame clones alone and lacks a portion of them. The data show approximately 180,000 clones, nearly 90% seen once. What was sequenced was peripheral blood. The source of this sequence is a man aged 55 to 70 with active or convalescent COVID-19.

CDR3 nucleotides: TGCGCCAGCAGCTTGCAAACCGGGGAGCTGTTTTTT. This codes for CASSLQTGELFF. V gene TRBV5-1 combines with J gene TRBJ2-2, with D hard to call. The CDR3 sequence is 12 residues long. Germline CDR1 reads SGHRS; CDR2 reads YFSETQ. The V end was cut by 1 base, the J end by 5 bases, with 3 bases between.